What follows is one TCR beta chain and its context. A few counts support this clone. It has no known antigen specificity. No base quality values were provided; no much bigger clone lies one nucleotide off. Library generation was performed with the immunoSEQ multiplex PCR assay. For the multiplex PCR, a mixture combining 60 forward primers for TCR Vbeta segments and 13 reverse primers for TCR Jbeta segments was used. The CDR3 region of rearranged TCR beta genes was amplified from genomic DNA with a multiplex PCR assay. Amplified TCR beta libraries were sequenced as 87-base-pair reads on the Illumina HiSeq System. Concerning the study's data processing: In a later analysis, roughly 80 million unique TCR beta chains were counted across the roughly 670 repertoires, and around 10 million of these chains were shared by at least two donors. Raw reads were error-corrected and collapsed into unique sequences by a nearest-neighbor algorithm in which closely related sequences were merged to remove PCR and sequencing errors. Alignment of CDR3 sequences to IMGT reference sequences was used to assign V, D and J gene segments. For a sequence to be retained, at least a six-nucleotide match to both a V gene segment and a J gene segment was required. Rearrangements were called productive when the CDR3 lacked stop codons and stayed in frame with V and J; all others were non-productive. CDR3 was defined according to IMGT convention as the region running from the second conserved V-encoded cysteine to the conserved J-encoded phenylalanine. The earlier analysis of about 620 of the donors excluded sequences that lacked an unambiguous match to a single V gene segment. In an earlier analysis of 587 of the donors, a V segment was called functional when productive rearrangements were above 56.7%, and segregating when the standard deviation between donors exceeded 5%. A statistical classification framework was built for diagnosing cytomegalovirus status from the catalog of TCR beta chain sequences. A later analysis assigned V and J genes by comparing TCR nucleotide sequences with IMGT/GENE-DB human TR gene sequences. Using the TCRdist pipeline, a later analysis assigned CDR3 sequences along with most-parsimonious VDJ recombination scenarios. In a later analysis, every TCR beta chain was defined by the combination of its CDR3 amino acid sequence and its V-gene family, and reads without a unique V-gene family were dropped. A later analysis removed 550 to 650 highly shared, low-generation-probability nucleotide sequences to deal with suspected cross-contamination and a sequencing artifact. In a later analysis, a clonal expansion index for each public chain was calculated from normalized within-repertoire ranks of inferred template counts. In a later analysis, generation probabilities were computed using a VDJ recombination model fitted to out-of-frame rearrangements, and the results were checked against IGoR. A later analysis scored TCR-TCR, TCR-HLA and TCR-CMV co-occurrence with hypergeometric tests, applying a repertoire-size bias correction to TCR pairs. A later analysis estimated false discovery rates by permuting HLA or CMV assignments 20 times. In a later analysis, co-occurring TCRs were grouped using DBSCAN, and TCRdist sequence similarity was added for clustering within HLA-allele-positive subsets. Co-occurrence clustering excluded repertoires with fewer than 30,000 or more than 120,000 public chains, plus five with anomalous nucleotide sharing. Imported from immuneACCESS, the table was reduced by TCRdb to in-frame sequences with V and J called. These copies leave out some clones; in studies compared against another copy, an unresolved V gene accounts for under half, and the cause of the remainder is not known. The V and J calls and the clone size are those of that table, but D and trimming were determined from the DNA. Across this sample there are approximately 84,000 clones, with approximately 78% seen only once. The top ten hold about 2.7% of the sample.

The sample is drawn from a study of cytomegalovirus exposure and HLA in healthy donors (dated by TCRdb to the late 2010s). Study-level background: In an earlier analysis of 450 to 750 of the donors, approximately 300 Gb of sequence data and just under 120 million unique TCR beta sequences from roughly 180 million T cells were reported. A later genetic analysis used genome-wide SNP genotypes for about 60% of the 666 donors, treating that subset as a discovery cohort. In addition to the first cohort of around 670 subjects, a separate validation cohort of approximately 130 different subjects was used. The study aimed to test whether cataloging public T cell receptors could reveal signatures of past pathogen exposure. Across 398 genotyped donors of the cohort, an average of about 240,000 unique TCR beta nucleotide sequences per donor were sequenced, and 15% to 20% of those sequences were non-productive. Donor age, sex, ethnicity and CMV serostatus were compiled together with the repertoire data. Roughly 310 gigabases of sequencing data and 70 million to 100 million unique TCR sequences were included in an early release covering roughly 600 HLA-typed donors. A later analysis re-examined previously published TCR beta repertoires from hundreds of donors and added high-resolution HLA genotyping to investigate patterns of TCR occurrence. The later analysis used no new phenotypic data to find candidate immune exposures, relying instead on TCR beta sequences and their occurrence across donors. Class I and class II HLA loci were covered by the typing at four-digit resolution. The genetic ancestry cluster associated with self-reported Caucasian donors included roughly four fifths of the approximately 400 genotyped donors. The study combined high-throughput TCR immunosequencing, statistical association of individual TCRs with disease status, and machine learning to predict cytomegalovirus infection status. All discovery cohort repertoires had been generated on a single sequencing platform. Four or five DR-DQ haplotypes were treated as single units for association and clustering because of strong linkage in the cohort. An earlier analysis of roughly 600 of the donors used high-throughput TCR beta sequencing to judge whether each TCR beta V gene segment behaved as functional or pseudogenic. The study used immunosequencing to profile the T cell repertoires of 600 to 850 subjects and linked those repertoires to cytomegalovirus serostatus. The number of donors typed differed by locus, with roughly 620-640 for A, B, C, DRB1 and DQB1, 522 for DQA1, over 600 for DPA1, and some 440 for DPB1.

The junction shows trimming of 0 bases on V and 7 bases on J, plus 12 bases between the germline ends. The germline V gene encodes CDR1 MGHRA and CDR2 YSYEKL. The cysteine opens and the phenylalanine closes a CDR3 of 15 amino acids. CDR3 DNA is the only sequence kept; it has 45 bases, read in frame from the first base. Broader findings and caveats from the paper: The 87-base-pair reads could not distinguish some IMGT-functional V segments, including TRBV6-2 and TRBV6-3, so those segments were excluded. A further reported finding was that TCR beta sequences accurately predicted the HLA-A and HLA-B alleles for most subjects in the first cohort. According to the authors, the approach could potentially be generalized to other disease states and immunological phenotypes. Most TCR sequences were observed very rarely across donors, whereas some public TCRs were present in many individuals. At a false discovery rate of 0.05, a later analysis linked some 17,000 TCR beta sequences to specific HLA alleles. Because HLA typing was unavailable for some donors at each locus, only the typed subset was used in association tests. According to a later analysis, TCR association rates differed among HLA loci, with DRB1 alleles showing the most associated TCRs and HLA-C alleles showing the fewest. Only TCR beta chains were sequenced in this cohort, and the absence of alpha or paired-chain data limited detectable features. In a later analysis, HLA-associated TCR beta chains showed more clonal expansion and lower generation probabilities than non-associated chains that were equally common. According to a later analysis, most CMV-associated TCR beta chains appeared to be HLA-restricted, and the HLA associations seemed to be driven largely by CMV exposure. The study gave a list of some 150 TCR beta chains associated with cytomegalovirus. The sequencing pipeline was judged likely to have produced a cluster of highly shared sequence variants as a technical artifact. A later analysis reported that several top co-occurrence clusters appeared linked to parvovirus B19, influenza, CMV and Epstein-Barr virus. Because counts were too low, roughly 16 rarely observed V segments, including chromosome 9 orphons, were excluded from the earlier analysis of some 590 of the donors. The classifier was reported to diagnose cytomegalovirus status with high specificity and sensitivity in both the original cohort and the validation cohort. Presence/absence analyses assumed roughly uniform sequencing depth across donors, an assumption that may not hold. Correlated functional status among segregating V segments might reflect linkage disequilibrium, but an unknown experimental factor could not be ruled out. In vitro tests confirmed that a few of the cytomegalovirus-associated TCR beta chains recognize cytomegalovirus antigens. According to a later genetic analysis, donors in an Asian-associated ancestry cluster had fewer N-insertions in productive TCRs than the approximately 630-donor mean. A later genetic analysis associated a missense DCLRE1C variant with V-gene and J-gene trimming of TCR beta chains, and an independent cohort replicated the association. Broadly in line with IMGT annotations, most TCR beta V segments showed up in productive rearrangements about 90% or about 30% of the time in an earlier analysis of 450 to 750 of the donors. Immune exposure information for the cohort was limited to CMV serostatus. Assigning TCR associations to individual alleles was difficult when HLA alleles, especially DR and DQ, strongly co-occurred.

The cohort comprised around 690 healthy bone marrow donors. At the time of sampling, every cohort member was nominally healthy, though immune exposures that went unrecorded were likely present. The donor was CMV seropositive and was included in the group of some 290 seropositive cohort members. A peripheral blood sample was provided by each donor, and peripheral blood mononuclear cells were used for TCR beta sequencing. Genomic DNA extraction from the blood cell samples was performed with the Qiagen DNeasy Blood Extraction Kit. The sequence was obtained from a male donor in good health and CMV-seropositive. The specimen was PBMCs. In this chain, TRBV4-1 is recombined with TRBJ1-4, with the D gene uncertain. The CDR3 reads as follows: CASSQEGVGGEKLFF. The sequence in DNA is TGCGCCAGCAGCCAAGAGGGAGTGGGTGGTGAAAAACTGTTTTTT.